The subject of this entry is one TCR beta chain. Its antigen is unknown. The data are from a study of CXCR3-negative and CXCR3-positive naive CD8 T cells (dated by TCRdb to between 2018 and 2020). Broadly, across the study: Around 140 million TRB reads were obtained in total, roughly 1.5 +/- 0.3 million reads per library. Diversity and physicochemical repertoire analyses were performed on about 12 donors pooled from two independent experiments. The TRBV-TRBJ cluster analysis covered naive subsets from about 5 donors and memory cells from 3 donors.

Sequenced using a NextSeq 550. The Human TCR Profiling Kit (MiLaboratory) was used to prepare UMI-labeled 5' RACE TRB cDNA libraries. The full amount of extracted RNA was used for cDNA synthesis, and the full amount of resulting cDNA was used for PCR amplification. Libraries were prepared in parallel with an identical number of PCR cycles. The paper's processing steps were these. MIGEC and MiXCR extracted about 48,000 +/- 9,800 unique UMI-labeled TRB cDNA molecules per library, requiring at least two reads per UMI. On average, about 40,000 +/- 10,000 functional in-frame TRB CDR3 nucleotide clonotypes lacking stop codons were found per library. Diversity metrics, including normalized Shannon-Wiener and Chao1, were computed in VDJtools after downsampling to 5000 UMI-labeled TRB molecules per sample. For the central five CDR3 residues, VDJtools calculated physicochemical properties weighted by clonotype size, namely interaction energy, strength, volume and Kidera factor 4. TCRdb reprocessed the public reads and reports one entry per CDR3 protein sequence, without DNA. For this entry, the V and J calls and clone size follow TCRdb and not the study's own pipeline. The sample's own table lists 85,000 to 90,000 distinct CDR3 sequences. The ten top clones hold about 0.8% of the sample.

The investigation overall reported the following: Because surface CD5, which is linked to self-reactivity in mice, was comparable between the naive subsets, TCR interaction strength was also inferred from TRB CDR3 physicochemical properties. Within the same donor, TRBV-TRBJ usage looked similar between naive CXCR3-negative and CXCR3-positive cells, but memory cells had distinct patterns. Both naive subsets had comparably high repertoire diversity, while memory CD8+ T cells had much lower repertoire diversity. CXCR3 expression partially decreased after cryopreservation, so most assays used freshly isolated PBMCs. TRB CDR3s from CXCR3-positive naive cells showed higher hydrophobicity (lower Kidera factor 4), lower energy, and higher strength and volume indices than CXCR3-negative naive cells.

For each CD8+ T cell subset, flow sorting was done in triplicate, and around 300,000 cells per subset went directly into RLT lysis buffer. To exclude memory contaminants, naive CD8+ T cells were stringently defined as CD45RO-CCR7+CD27+CD95-. Peripheral blood mononuclear cells were isolated from buffy coats using standard density gradient centrifugation. A FACSAria III was used to flow-sort naive CD8+ T cells into CXCR3-negative and CXCR3-positive populations. Total RNA was extracted from sorted cells using an RNeasy Mini Kit. The germline V gene (reference sequence) specifies LNHNV as CDR1 and YYDKDF as CDR2. The CDR3 contains 15 residues, cysteine and phenylalanine counted. No coding sequence is recorded.

The sample consisted of naive CXCR3+ CD8+ T cells from blood. In light of the paper, this sample's cell subset or site label describes: CD45RO-CCR7+CD27+CD95- naive CD8+ T cells expressing CXCR3 (TNR3+). The rearranged segments are TRBV15 and TRBJ2-5; TCRdb indicates TRBD2, and absent DNA this call remains unverified. The receptor comes from a human donor in good health. Some clones in this sample may be carry-over from other donors' samples. Here the CDR3 is given as CATSGIGRIQETQYF.